A selection of T cell receptor beta chains follows, all from one sample in a study of cytomegalovirus exposure and HLA in healthy donors. Assay used: immunoSEQ multiplex PCR; TCRdb lists only in-frame clones, some missing. The sample includes roughly 160,000 clones, 80% to 90% of them seen just once. What was sequenced was PBMCs. The receptors originated from a woman aged 30 to 39 in good health and CMV-seropositive. The conserved cysteine and the conserved F or W are not part of the CDR3 here.

J: TRBJ2-1
V: TRBV7-9
CDR3: SSSHVTGFDEQF

J: TRBJ2-7
V: TRBV25-1
CDR3: ASSPMTWEAGYEQY

J: TRBJ1-1
V: TRBV2
CDR3: ASSVRQGRTEAF

J: TRBJ2-3
V: TRBV27
CDR3: ASSSNRGLYTDTQY

J: TRBJ1-1
V: TRBV18
CDR3: ASSREEGYTEAF

J: TRBJ1-1
V: TRBV5-1
CDR3: ASSSQGASYTEAF

J: TRBJ1-2
V: TRBV5-1
CDR3: ASGPDTGNYGYT

J: TRBJ1-2
V: TRBV30
CDR3: AWRNTGFPNYGYT

J: TRBJ2-1
V: TRBV27
CDR3: ASDKIRGGILNEQF

J: TRBJ1-3
V: TRBV30
CDR3: AWSQTGSGNTIY

J: TRBJ2-3
V: TRBV28
CDR3: ASSLTLAGATDTQY

J: TRBJ2-3
V: TRBV5-1
CDR3: ASRTPGTDTQY

J: TRBJ2-3
V: TRBV10-3
CDR3: AISGGDPSRYTDTQY

J: TRBJ1-3
V: TRBV5-1
CDR3: ASRGGGSGNTIY

J: TRBJ1-6
V: TRBV7-9
CDR3: ASSPQGASYNSPLH

J: TRBJ1-4
V: TRBV7-9
CDR3: ASSRQGSAEKLF

J: TRBJ2-7
V: TRBV4-3
CDR3: ASSQRVGVSYEQY

J: TRBJ2-1
V: TRBV4-2
CDR3: ASSQDWRGEQF

J: TRBJ2-5
V: TRBV18
CDR3: ASSPLPGVETQY

J: TRBJ1-2
V: TRBV2
CDR3: ASSPRQGNAYGYT

J: TRBJ2-2
V: TRBV9
CDR3: ASSVLERGAGGELF

J: TRBJ2-7
V: TRBV11-2
CDR3: ASSLGDGTYEQY

J: TRBJ1-2
V: TRBV5-4
CDR3: ASSRGDRGTGYT

J: TRBJ2-1
V: TRBV19
CDR3: ASRGTGTNEQF

J: TRBJ2-3
V: TRBV9
CDR3: ASSRTGEGTDTQY

J: TRBJ1-1
V: TRBV9
CDR3: ASSRAPQGVTEAF

J: TRBJ2-1
V: TRBV30
CDR3: AWSQQGNEQF

J: TRBJ1-2
V: TRBV6-5
CDR3: ASSYIESGGADGYT

J: TRBJ1-5
V: TRBV7-2
CDR3: ASSIGDYQPQH

J: TRBJ2-3
V: TRBV7-3
CDR3: ASSFSGGDTDTQY

J: TRBJ1-1
V: TRBV29-1
CDR3: SVGGQGARTEAF

J: TRBJ1-6
V: TRBV9
CDR3: ASSVQGYNSPLH

J: TRBJ1-1
V: TRBV14
CDR3: ASSRQMNTEAF

J: TRBJ1-4
V: TRBV28
CDR3: ASSLRTGTGTEKLF

J: TRBJ1-2
V: TRBV10-2
CDR3: ASSESLRLPLYGYT

J: TRBJ1-2
V: TRBV28
CDR3: ASSPGGFYGYT

J: TRBJ2-1
V: TRBV19
CDR3: ASSIRGGPRIYNEQF